Listed below are T cell receptor beta chains from one sample, sequenced in a study of control samples from healthy donors and cancer patients. The repertoire was sequenced with immunoSEQ multiplex PCR; TCRdb's copy has only in-frame clones and lacks some. The sample holds about 160,000 clones, roughly 95% seen once. Input material: blood. The receptors here all came from a woman aged 30 to 39 in good health. The CDR3 runs from the conserved cysteine through the conserved F or W. The D gene is left open where the match is weak. The size field is filled for only some rows; it gives once, few, many or a size class.

j_call v_call d_call clone_size cdr3_nt cdr3_aa
TRBJ2-2 TRBV28 NA NA TGTGCCAGCAGTTTTCGGACAGAGACTTTCACCGGGGAGCTGTTTTTT CASSFRTETFTGELFF
TRBJ1-2 TRBV5-4 NA NA TGTGCCAGCAGCCTCCCACAGGCCAACCTGGTCGGCTACACCTTC CASSLPQANLVGYTF
TRBJ2-7 TRBV5-4 TRBD1 NA TGTGCCAGCAGCTTAGCGACAGGGGGCAACGAGCAGTACTTC CASSLATGGNEQYF
TRBJ2-7 TRBV3-1/TRBV3-2 TRBD2 NA TGTGCCAGCAGCTACGAAATACTAGCGGGAGTCTCAGGGGAGCAGTACTTC CASSYEILAGVSGEQYF
TRBJ1-2 TRBV19 NA NA TGTGCCAGTAGTAAAACAGGGAACTATGGCTACACCTTC CASSKTGNYGYTF
TRBJ1-5 TRBV2 TRBD1 NA TGTGCCAGCAGGGGGACAGGCCCTTCTAGCAATCAGCCCCAGCATTTT CASRGTGPSSNQPQHF
TRBJ1-2 TRBV7-9 NA NA TGTGCCAGCAGCTTGGCAGGGATCCCCTATGGCTACACCTTC CASSLAGIPYGYTF
TRBJ2-7 TRBV5-6 NA NA TGTGCCAGCAGCGCAACTACAGGCTACGAGCAGTACTTC CASSATTGYEQYF
TRBJ2-7 TRBV6-2/TRBV6-3 TRBD2 once TGTGCCAGCACCCCACTTGGGGCGGGAGCCTACGAGCAGTACTTC CASTPLGAGAYEQYF
TRBJ1-5 TRBV18 NA NA TGTGCCAGCTCACCAGGACAGACGAACAATCAGCCCCAGCATTTT CASSPGQTNNQPQHF
TRBJ1-2 TRBV9 NA NA TGTGCCAGCACCAGGGATGACTATGGCTACACCTTC CASTRDDYGYTF
TRBJ2-7 TRBV13 TRBD1 NA TGTGCCAGCAGCCCATTTGGACAGGCCTACGAGCAGTACTTC CASSPFGQAYEQYF
TRBJ2-3 TRBV6-5 NA NA TGTGCCAGCAGTCCCCTGGGGATCACAGATACGCAGTATTTT CASSPLGITDTQYF
TRBJ2-7 TRBV12-3/TRBV12-4 NA once TGTGCCAGCAGTTTTGACTCGAACTACGAGCAGTACTTC CASSFDSNYEQYF
TRBJ1-2 TRBV27 TRBD1 NA TGTGCCAGCAGTTTTCGGACAGGTTACTATGGCTACACCTTC CASSFRTGYYGYTF
TRBJ1-1 TRBV5-4 NA NA TGTGCCAGCAGTAATCGGCGGATGAACACTGAAGCTTTCTTT CASSNRRMNTEAFF
TRBJ2-1 TRBV19 TRBD2 NA TGTGCCAGTAGTATAGCGTCTAGCGGGAGGGCTGAGCAGTTCTTC CASSIASSGRAEQFF
TRBJ2-1 TRBV4-1 NA NA TGCGCCAGCAGCCAACTACCAGGGGTGGATTCCTACAATGAGCAGTTCTTC CASSQLPGVDSYNEQFF
TRBJ1-2 TRBV29-1 TRBD1 NA TGCAGCATATTGGGACAGGACTATGGCTACACCTTC CSILGQDYGYTF
TRBJ1-2 TRBV3-1/TRBV3-2 NA NA TGTGCCAGCAGCCAACAGAGATATGGCTACACCTTC CASSQQRYGYTF
TRBJ1-5 TRBV15 NA NA TGTGCCACCAGCAGAGATCCTATGGGTTTCGGGCCCCAGCATTTT CATSRDPMGFGPQHF
TRBJ1-6 TRBV4-1 NA NA TGCGCCAGCAGCCAAGTTGTCAATTCACCCCTCCACTTT CASSQVVNSPLHF